Listed below are T cell receptor beta chains from one sample, sequenced in a study of blood T cell repertoires in COVID-19. This table comes from immunoSEQ multiplex PCR, and its TCRdb copy is limited to in-frame clones, with some not included. The table has approximately 300,000 clones, around 87% seen once. What was sequenced was peripheral blood. The receptors here all came from a woman in her forties or fifties with active or convalescent COVID-19. Each CDR3 is given with its conserved first and last residue. Each record gives: D gene, CDR3 length, clone size, J gene, V gene, CDR3 protein, CDR3 DNA. D genes are given only for firm matches. Some rows mark clone size as missing; the rest say once, few, many or name a class of expanded clone.

. | 13 | . | TRBJ1-6 | TRBV6-4 | CASSVGSNSPLHF | TGTGCCAGCAGTGTGGGCAGTAATTCACCCCTCCACTTT
. | 16 | . | TRBJ1-3 | TRBV5-1 | CASSLHGKGWENTIYF | TGCGCCAGCAGCTTGCACGGAAAGGGTTGGGAGAACACCATATATTTT
. | 14 | . | TRBJ1-5 | TRBV19 | CASSPGYSNQPQHF | TGTGCCAGTAGTCCAGGGTACAGCAATCAGCCCCAGCATTTT
TRBD2 | 17 | . | TRBJ2-7 | TRBV9 | CASSIGTSGRASYEQYF | TGTGCCAGCAGCATCGGGACTAGCGGGAGGGCCAGCTACGAGCAGTACTTC
TRBD1 | 17 | . | TRBJ1-1 | TRBV28 | CASRPAPGQGAGSEAFF | TGTGCCAGCAGACCAGCGCCGGGACAGGGGGCTGGATCTGAAGCTTTCTTT
TRBD1 | 12 | . | TRBJ2-3 | TRBV7-3 | CASSLPGQAKAF | TGTGCCAGCAGCTTGCCGGGACAGGCAAAGGCTTTT
TRBD2 | 14 | . | TRBJ2-1 | TRBV27 | CASSFSGSRYEQFF | TGTGCCAGCAGTTTTAGCGGGAGTAGGTATGAGCAGTTCTTC
TRBD1 | 14 | . | TRBJ1-1 | TRBV6-6 | CASSTTGVRTEAFF | TGTGCCAGCAGTACCACAGGGGTGAGAACTGAAGCTTTCTTT
TRBD1 | 19 | few | TRBJ2-2 | TRBV13 | CASSFSEGRGLLDTGELFF | TGTGCCAGCAGCTTCAGTGAGGGCAGGGGGCTTTTGGACACCGGGGAGCTGTTTTTT
. | 14 | . | TRBJ2-7 | TRBV5-4 | CASSLNRDPYEQYF | TGTGCCAGCAGCTTGAACAGGGACCCCTACGAGCAGTACTTC
. | 12 | . | TRBJ1-1 | TRBV2 | CASGPVNTEAFF | TGTGCCAGCGGGCCTGTGAACACTGAAGCTTTCTTT
TRBD1 | 16 | . | TRBJ1-1 | TRBV5-1 | CASSLTGGPMNTEAFF | TGCGCCAGCAGCTTAACAGGGGGTCCTATGAACACTGAAGCTTTCTTT
. | 15 | . | TRBJ1-2 | TRBV19 | CASSRRDSVFHGYTF | TGTGCCAGTAGTCGCCGAGACAGCGTTTTTCATGGCTACACCTTC
TRBD1 | 14 | . | TRBJ2-5 | TRBV5-1 | CASSRRDRQETQYF | TGCGCCAGCAGCCGCCGGGACAGACAAGAGACCCAGTACTTC
. | 13 | . | TRBJ1-1 | TRBV19 | CASSILFSTEAFF | TGTGCCAGTAGTATTCTGTTCAGCACTGAAGCTTTCTTT
. | 14 | . | TRBJ1-1 | TRBV7-9 | CASSLPPLNTEAFF | TGTGCCAGCAGCCTACCCCCCCTGAACACTGAAGCTTTCTTT
. | 13 | once | TRBJ1-1 | TRBV4-2 | CASSWQGSGEAFF | TGTGCCAGCAGCTGGCAGGGTAGTGGTGAAGCTTTCTTT
TRBD2 | 14 | . | TRBJ2-2 | TRBV5-1 | CASSFAGGTGELFF | TGCGCCAGCAGCTTTGCGGGAGGGACCGGGGAGCTGTTTTTT
. | 14 | . | TRBJ1-2 | TRBV28 | CASSSTATNYGYTF | TGTGCCAGCAGTTCGACAGCTACAAACTATGGCTACACCTTC
. | 13 | once | TRBJ1-1 | TRBV27 | CASSLRGGTEAFF | TGTGCCAGCAGTTTAAGGGGGGGGACTGAAGCTTTCTTT
TRBD1 | 15 | . | TRBJ1-5 | TRBV5-1 | CASSLAGGSNQPQHF | TGCGCCAGCAGCTTGGCAGGGGGGAGCAATCAGCCCCAGCATTTT
TRBD2 | 14 | . | TRBJ2-3 | TRBV28 | CASSTSGSGYTQYF | TGTGCCAGCAGCACTAGCGGGAGTGGCTATACGCAGTATTTT
TRBD1 | 15 | . | TRBJ1-1 | TRBV7-2 | CASSLSQGARTEAFF | TGTGCCAGCAGCTTATCCCAGGGGGCTCGGACTGAAGCTTTCTTT
TRBD1 | 15 | . | TRBJ1-1 | TRBV5-5 | CASSLAGQGRNEAFF | TGTGCCAGCAGCTTGGCTGGACAGGGGAGGAATGAAGCTTTCTTT
. | 14 | . | TRBJ2-7 | TRBV27 | CASANMDSYYEQYF | TGTGCCAGTGCCAACATGGACAGCTACTACGAGCAGTACTTC
. | 14 | . | TRBJ1-1 | TRBV9 | CASSFSQRDGEAFF | TGTGCCAGCAGCTTTAGTCAGAGGGATGGTGAAGCTTTCTTT
TRBD1 | 16 | . | TRBJ1-1 | TRBV5-4 | CASSLGAGGLNTEAFF | TGTGCCAGCAGCTTGGGGGCAGGGGGGCTGAACACTGAAGCTTTCTTT
. | 18 | once | TRBJ1-2 | TRBV5-5 | CASSLTQVNRAQTYGYTF | TGTGCCAGCAGCTTGACCCAAGTAAACAGGGCTCAGACCTATGGCTACACCTTC
TRBD1 | 14 | . | TRBJ1-1 | TRBV5-1 | CASSLTGEQTEAFF | TGCGCCAGCAGCTTAACAGGGGAGCAGACTGAAGCTTTCTTT